This TCR beta chain was captured in a study of blood T cell repertoires in COVID-19. Study summary: From T cells, B-cell-depleted T cells, or PBMCs came the material, which was cDNA or gDNA.

The CDR3 spans 13 residues. Between the trimmed V and J ends, which lost 0 bases and 1 base, there was a span of 4 bases. The germline V gene has CDR1 GTSNPN and CDR2 SVGIG (reference sequence). With respect to this clone: The same CDR3 is also encoded by other DNA sequences in this sample.

The assay was immunoSEQ multiplex PCR, and TCRdb's table has in-frame clones only and misses some. The sample shows hundreds of thousands of clones, 90% of them seen only once. This receptor was obtained from a young woman with acute COVID-19. The chain links TRBV30 to TRBJ1-5; D not resolved. Sequencing was done on a sample of PBMCs or T cells enriched from blood (not recorded which). CDR3 protein: CAWSVGSNQPQHF. In DNA, the CDR3 is TGTGCCTGGAGTGTTGGCAGCAATCAGCCCCAGCATTTT.